This section outlines one TCR beta chain sequence together with its context. The data were obtained in a study of blood T cell repertoires in COVID-19. Study overall: COVID-19 samples from acute and convalescent phases originated in the United States, Italy and Spain.

The CDR3 is made up of 16 amino acids. The germline V gene encodes CDR1 ENHRY and CDR2 SYGVKD. The V gene lost 0 bases and the J gene lost 3 bases, with 9 bases spanning the gap. In the original analysis: Counts of nucleated cells, estimated from reference gene primer amplification, were obtained. Sequencing was performed with immunoSEQ multiplex PCR; in TCRdb, only in-frame clones are kept and a portion is missing. V and J calls and clone size are given by that table; D and trimming were obtained from the DNA. The repertoire holds 200,000 to 250,000 clones, with 70% to 90% as singletons. Participants, about 18 to 100 years old, spanned about 26 US areas. Grouping used clinical history reported by participants in a survey and questionnaire.

Sequencing was performed on PBMCs or T cells enriched from blood (not recorded which). The source is a man aged 30-40 years who had recovered from COVID-19. V is TRBV10-3 and J is TRBJ1-6, with D tentatively TRBD1 (6 bases). CDR3 DNA sequence: TGTGCCATCAGTGAGTCAACAGGGAACTATAATTCACCCCTCCACTTT. Translation: CAISESTGNYNSPLHF.